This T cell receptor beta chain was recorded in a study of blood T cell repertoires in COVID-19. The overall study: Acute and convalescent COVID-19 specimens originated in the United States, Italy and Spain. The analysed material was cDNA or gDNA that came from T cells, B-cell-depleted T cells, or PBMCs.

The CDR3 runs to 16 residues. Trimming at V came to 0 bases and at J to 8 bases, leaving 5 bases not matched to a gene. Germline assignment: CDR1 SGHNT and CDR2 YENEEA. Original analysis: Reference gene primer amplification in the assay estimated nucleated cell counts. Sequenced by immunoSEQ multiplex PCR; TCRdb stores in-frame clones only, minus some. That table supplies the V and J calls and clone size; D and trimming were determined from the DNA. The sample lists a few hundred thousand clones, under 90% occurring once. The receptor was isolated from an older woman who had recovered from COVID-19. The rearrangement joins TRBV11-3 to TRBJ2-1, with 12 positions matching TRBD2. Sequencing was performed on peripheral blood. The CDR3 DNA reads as TGTGCCAGCAGCTTAGAAGCTAGCGGGGGGGACTATGAGCAGTTCTTC. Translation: CASSLEASGGDYEQFF.